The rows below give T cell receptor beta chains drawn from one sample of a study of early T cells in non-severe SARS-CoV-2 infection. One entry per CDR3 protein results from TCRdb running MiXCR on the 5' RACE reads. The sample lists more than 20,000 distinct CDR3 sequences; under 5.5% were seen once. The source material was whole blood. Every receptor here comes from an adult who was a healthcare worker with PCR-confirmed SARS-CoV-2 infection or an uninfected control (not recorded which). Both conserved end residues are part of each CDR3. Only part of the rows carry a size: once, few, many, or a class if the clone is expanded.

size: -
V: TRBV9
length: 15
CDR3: CASSPSGGHSETQYF

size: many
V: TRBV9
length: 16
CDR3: CASSPRLAGATGELFF

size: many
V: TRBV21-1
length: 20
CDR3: CASSKEEEGAAVCAHYEQYF

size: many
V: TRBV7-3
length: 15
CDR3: CASSLTGTNTGELFF

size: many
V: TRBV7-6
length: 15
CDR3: CASSLGNWFGNTIYF

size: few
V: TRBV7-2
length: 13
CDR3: CASLRAYNSPLHF

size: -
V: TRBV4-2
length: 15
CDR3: CASSQDGLPHQPQHF

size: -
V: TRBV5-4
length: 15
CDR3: CASNTRDWLTDTQYF

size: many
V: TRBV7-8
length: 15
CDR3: CASSFTETNNSPLHF

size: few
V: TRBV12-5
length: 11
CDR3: CASGSQNEQFF